This TCR beta chain is drawn from a study of blood T cell repertoires in COVID-19. Across the whole study: Researchers got acute and convalescent COVID-19 samples from the United States, Italy and Spain.

How the authors handled the data: The authors estimated nucleated cell counts from reference gene primer amplification. Sequenced by immunoSEQ multiplex PCR; TCRdb stores in-frame clones only, minus some. The V and J calls and the clone size are those of that table, but D and trimming were determined from the DNA. The sample holds about 140,000 clones, around four fifths seen once. With V trimmed by 5 bases and J by 2 bases, 1 base remained unmatched. The CDR3 length is 14 residues. Per germline, CDR1 MNHNY and CDR2 SVGAGI (reference sequence). Sequences were obtained from peripheral blood. The clonotype originates from a human donor in a cohort sampled during active COVID-19. This sequence joins TRBV6-6 and TRBJ2-1; TRBD1 aligns across 9 bases. The CDR3 region is CASSHRGPYNEQFF. The CDR3 DNA reads TGTGCCAGCAGTCACAGGGGGCCCTACAATGAGCAGTTCTTC.